This passage covers 13 T cell receptor beta chains from one sample sequenced in a study of resident and recirculating memory T cells in vitiligo. Profiled with immunoSEQ multiplex PCR; TCRdb holds only in-frame clones, not every one. Of about 76,000 clones detected, 90% to 95% appear once; the ten largest clones hold about 5%. The specimen was blood. The receptors were sampled from a male donor with vitiligo.

This clone appeared once. The J gene is TRBJ2-3, the V gene TRBV11-3; TRBD1 is a possible D gene (6 bases). The ends were cut back, 5 bases at V and 0 bases at J, with 9 bases in the middle. The CDR3 consists of 14 residues. Germline lookup yields CDR1 SGHNT and CDR2 YENEEA. The CDR3 DNA follows: TGTGCCAGCAGCAACAGGGAGAGCACAGATACGCAGTATTTT. Translated: CASSNRESTDTQYF.

V and J are TRBV19 and TRBJ2-1; D is ambiguous. Deletions cut 11 bases from V and 0 bases from J, with 11 bases between. Germline V gene sequence: CDR1 LNHDA, CDR2 SQIVND (reference sequence). CDR3 length: 13 amino acids. CDR3 region: CAVAYSSYNEQFF. DNA for the CDR3: TGTGCCGTAGCCTATAGCTCCTACAATGAGCAGTTCTTC. Full variable domain (missing parts from reference TRBV19 and TRBJ2-1): DGGITQSPKYLFRKEGQNVTLSCEQNLNHDAMYWYRQDPGQGLRLIYYSQIVNDFQKGDIAEGYSVSREKKESFPLTVTSAQKNPTAFYLCAVAYSSYNEQFFGPGTRLTVL.

The chain couples TRBV6-1 to TRBJ1-5; tentatively, D is TRBD1 (5 bases). CDR1 and CDR2 from the germline V gene are MNHNS and SASEGT. Trimming took 6 bases from V and 3 from J, leaving 9 bases between them. The CDR3 spans 13 residues. The CDR3, as DNA: TGTGCCAGCAGACAGGTTAACAATCAGCCCCAGCATTTT. Amino acid sequence: CASRQVNNQPQHF.

This clone was found once. The J gene is TRBJ2-2, the V gene TRBV7-3; the match to TRBD2 covers 8 bases. The CDR3 is made up of 15 amino acids. The V gene end was trimmed by 5 bases and the J gene end by 5 bases; junction bases not matched to a gene: 7. CDR1 SGHTA and CDR2 FQGTGA come from the germline V gene. The CDR3 nucleotides are TGTGCCAGCAGCGAGGCCGGGACTAGAACCGGGGAGCTGTTTTTT. This sequence encodes CASSEAGTRTGELFF.

The chain links TRBV19 to TRBJ1-2; 7 positions agree with TRBD1. The CDR3 is 13 amino acids. Germline assignment: CDR1 LNHDA and CDR2 SQIVND (reference sequence). The V and J ends lost 4 bases and 6 bases, in that order; junction bases with no gene match: 5. CDR3 amino acids: CASSNRGANGYTF. In DNA form, the CDR3 reads TGTGCCAGTAGTAACAGGGGCGCGAATGGCTACACCTTC.

This chain uses TRBV18 with TRBJ1-1; possibly TRBD1 for D (6 bases). The CDR3 is made up of 16 amino acids. CDR1 is KGHSH and CDR2 is LQKENI in the germline V gene. Trimming removed 6 bases at V and 7 bases at J, with 24 bases between. For the CDR3, the DNA is TGTGCCAGCTCGCGAGAACAGGGATCATGGCGCAATGAAGCTTTCTTT. Protein sequence: CASSREQGSWRNEAFF.

This clone has more than one count but fewer than ten. V gene TRBV18 combines with J gene TRBJ1-1, with D perhaps TRBD1 (5 bases). The CDR3 has 13 residues. Germline values: CDR1 KGHSH, CDR2 LQKENI. Trimming shortened V by 8 bases and J by 1 base, and 11 bases separated the two germline ends. The CDR3 region is CASTEGQNTEAFF. The CDR3 region has the DNA TGTGCCAGCACGGAGGGGCAGAACACTGAAGCTTTCTTT.

The chain employs TRBV27 and TRBJ2-1; TRBD2 aligns across 11 bases. Germline V gene lookup returns CDR1 MNHEY and CDR2 SMNVEV (reference sequence). The V segment lost 5 bases and the J segment 0 bases; nucleotides outside the gene matches: 12. The CDR3 contains 19 residues. This CDR3 reads CASSPLTGTSGASYNEQFF. The CDR3, as DNA: TGTGCCAGCAGTCCCCTAACCGGGACTAGCGGTGCCTCCTACAATGAGCAGTTCTTC.

This chain links TRBV5-6 with TRBJ1-6, with D perhaps TRBD1 (5 bases). Germline-derived CDR1 and CDR2 are SGHDT and YYEEEE. This CDR3 comprises 16 residues. V dropped 3 bases and J dropped 0 bases, with 10 bases sitting between them. CDR3 protein: CASSSPDSSYNSPLHF. The CDR3 nucleotides are TGTGCCAGCAGCTCACCTGACAGCTCCTATAATTCACCCCTCCACTTT.

This chain connects TRBV27 to TRBJ1-5; the D gene is possibly TRBD1 (6 bases). Trimming took off 6 bases at V and 0 bases at J, with 9 bases between the two ends. The CDR3 consists of 14 residues. Germline assignment: CDR1 MNHEY and CDR2 SMNVEV (reference sequence). CDR3 coding DNA: TGTGCCAGCAGCAGGGGTTATAGCAATCAGCCCCAGCATTTT. It yields the protein CASSRGYSNQPQHF.

The chain links TRBV4-2 to TRBJ2-7; possibly TRBD2 for D (5 bases). The V and J ends lost 0 bases and 3 bases respectively, with 9 bases between them. This CDR3 spans 14 amino acids. From germline, CDR1 is LGHNA and CDR2 YNFKEQ. The CDR3 loop reads CASSQDPEDYEQYF. The CDR3 DNA reads as TGTGCCAGCAGCCAAGATCCGGAGGACTACGAGCAGTACTTC.

The rearrangement uses TRBV28 and TRBJ2-7; 7 positions agree with TRBD2. The germline gives CDR1 MDHEN, CDR2 SYDVKM. V dropped 8 bases and J dropped 5; count of bases not matched to a gene: 9. This CDR3 has 13 residues. In DNA, the CDR3 is TGTGCCAGCCTCCGGGGGGTTAAGGACGAGCAGTACTTC. Encoded protein: CASLRGVKDEQYF. Complete variable domain (other parts from reference TRBV28 and TRBJ2-7): DVKVTQSSRYLVKRTGEKVFLECVQDMDHENMFWYRQDPGLGLRLIYFSYDVKMKEKGDIPEGYSVSREKKERFSLILESASTNQTSMYLCASLRGVKDEQYFGPGTRLTVT.

The chain is built from TRBV15 and TRBJ1-1, with a possible D match to TRBD1 (5 bases). The CDR3 has 14 residues. Germline-derived CDR1 and CDR2 are LNHNV and YYDKDF (reference sequence). Trimming took off 1 base at V and 11 bases at J, with 17 bases between the two ends. Here the CDR3 reads CATSRGGGHLLAFF. CDR3 bases: TGTGCCACCAGCAGAGGTGGTGGACATTTACTCGCTTTCTTT.